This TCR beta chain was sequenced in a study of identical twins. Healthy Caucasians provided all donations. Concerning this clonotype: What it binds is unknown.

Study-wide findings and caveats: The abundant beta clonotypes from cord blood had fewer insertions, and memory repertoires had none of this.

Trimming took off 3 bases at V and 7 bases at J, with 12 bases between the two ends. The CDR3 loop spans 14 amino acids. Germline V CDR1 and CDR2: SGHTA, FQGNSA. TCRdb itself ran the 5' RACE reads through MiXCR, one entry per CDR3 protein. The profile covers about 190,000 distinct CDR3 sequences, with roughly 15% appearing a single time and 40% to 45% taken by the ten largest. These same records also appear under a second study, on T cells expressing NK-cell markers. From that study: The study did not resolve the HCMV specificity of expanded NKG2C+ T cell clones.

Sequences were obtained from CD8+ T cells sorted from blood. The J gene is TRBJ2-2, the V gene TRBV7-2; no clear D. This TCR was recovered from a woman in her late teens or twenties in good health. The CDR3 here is CASSFGLGDGELFF. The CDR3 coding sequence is TGTGCCAGCAGCTTCGGGCTTGGGGACGGGGAGCTGTTTTTT.